The 24 T cell receptor beta chains below were found in one sample sequenced in a study of T-cell reconstitution after alpha-beta-depleted transplantation in children. Unique molecular identifiers were incorporated when the TCRbeta library was constructed. MiXCR, run by TCRdb on the PCR reads, gives a single entry per CDR3 protein. This table has some 150,000 distinct CDR3 sequences, around 8.5% appearing once. Sequenced here: PBMCs, mostly from graft donor cells, sampled 180 days after TCRalphabeta/CD19-depleted stem cell transplant. All receptors derive from a female patient between 2 and 15 years old who had a stem cell transplant for congenital amegakaryocytic thrombocytopenia, so the T cells may come from the graft donor.

This clonotype was observed many times. The chain combines TRBV5-1 with TRBJ2-5, with a tentative D call TRBD2 (5 bases). V lost 0 bases and J 1 base, leaving 13 bases between the germline ends. The V gene's germline CDR1 is SGHRS and CDR2 YFSETQ. This CDR3 has 16 residues. The CDR3 nucleotides are TGCGCCAGCAGCTTGGCCTACTGGAGGACCCAAGAGACCCAGTACTTC. This gives the protein CASSLAYWRTQETQYF.

This clonotype was found many times. The chain combines TRBV20-1 with TRBJ1-2, with a possible D match to TRBD1 (6 bases). Germline V gives CDR1 DFQATT, CDR2 SNEGSKA (reference sequence). Trimming left V 4 bases short and J 5 bases short, with 11 bases between. The CDR3 has 12 residues. CDR3 nucleotides: TGCAGTGCTACCGGGACATCTTATGGCTACACCTTC. This encodes CSATGTSYGYTF.

At least ten counts were recorded for this clonotype. V and J are TRBV15 and TRBJ1-2, with no clear D. Looked up from germline, CDR1 is LNHNV and CDR2 is YYDKDF (reference sequence). This CDR3 is 16 amino acids long. V was clipped by 3 bases and J by 8 bases, with 22 bases between them. The CDR3 DNA is TGTGCCACCAGCAGTAAAAGGACCGGGCTGGCGGGCGGCTACACCTTC. This gives the protein CATSSKRTGLAGGYTF.

There are many counts of this clonotype. The chain has TRBV29-1 and TRBJ1-2; weak D call: TRBD1 (5 bases). The V end lost 6 bases, the J end lost 3 bases, and 11 bases lay between the germline ends. This CDR3 is built from 12 residues. Germline CDR1 is SQVTM and CDR2 is ANQGSEA. The CDR3 coding sequence is TGCAGCGTCCGGGACGTCGACTATGGCTACACCTTC. Translating gives CSVRDVDYGYTF.

A few counts support this clonotype. This rearrangement joins TRBV28 to TRBJ2-5, with 7 nucleotides matching TRBD2. V was pared by 2 bases and J by 0 bases, with 6 bases of the junction left unmatched. Germline V lookup: CDR1 MDHEN, CDR2 SYDVKM. The CDR3 totals 16 residues. CDR3 in DNA: TGTGCCAGCAGTTTAGTGGCGGGGGAGTACCAAGAGACCCAGTACTTC. Translation gives CASSLVAGEYQETQYF.

Notes on this clonotype: At one boundary the junction diverges from the germline segment, which might be a read error. This sequence joins TRBV2 and TRBJ2-7; D might be TRBD1 or TRBD2, each matching 6 bases. The CDR3 extends over 18 amino acids. Germline assignment: CDR1 SNHLY and CDR2 FYNNEI. The CDR3 bases are TGTACCAGCAGTTTCCGGTCCCTTGGGGGGCAAAGGACCTACGAGCAGTACTTC. This encodes CTSSFRSLGGQRTYEQYF.

V is TRBV7-6 and J is TRBJ2-2; D might be TRBD2 (6 bases). The CDR3 runs 16 residues. Trimming took 1 base from V and 1 from J, leaving 10 bases between them. Germline CDR1 SGHVS, CDR2 FNYEAQ. The CDR3 nucleotides read TGTGCCAGCAGCTTAGTTTGGGACTTGAACACCGGGGAGCTGTTTTTT. It codes for CASSLVWDLNTGELFF.

This clonotype has only a few counts. The rearrangement uses TRBV12-3 or TRBV12-4 and TRBJ2-5, with unresolved D. Trimming pared 5 bases from V and 5 bases from J, leaving 12 bases between. The CDR3 is 13 amino acids. In DNA, the CDR3 is TGTGCCAGCAGTAGTCCGGGTGGCGAGACCCAGTACTTC. Protein sequence: CASSSPGGETQYF.

The V call is TRBV6-6, the J call TRBJ1-1, with D perhaps matching TRBD1 (6 bases). Per germline, CDR1 MNHNY and CDR2 SVGAGI (reference sequence). Trimming stripped 5 bases from V and 5 bases from J, with 12 bases between. The CDR3 has 13 residues. DNA of the CDR3: TGTGCCAGCAGTCCCCAGGGGAGAACTGAAGCTTTCTTT. Its protein product is CASSPQGRTEAFF.

This clonotype was counted ten times or more. V is TRBV12-3 or TRBV12-4 and J is TRBJ1-1; the match to TRBD1 covers 7 bases. The CDR3 sequence is 14 residues long. J lost 3 bases, V lost 6 bases, and 7 bases had no gene match. The CDR3 DNA sequence: TGTGCCAGCAGCACGACAGGGTGGGACACTGAAGCTTTCTTT. It is translated as CASSTTGWDTEAFF.

This clonotype showed up many times. The chain carries TRBV5-1 and TRBJ2-1; D perhaps matches TRBD2 (5 bases). Per germline, CDR1 SGHRS and CDR2 YFSETQ. Trimming left V 5 bases short and J 0 bases short, with 9 bases between. CDR3 length: 14 amino acids. CDR3 coding DNA: TGCGCCAGCAGGGAGGTGAGCTCCTACAATGAGCAGTTCTTC. It is translated as CASREVSSYNEQFF.

This clonotype has only a few counts. The chain is built from TRBV18 and TRBJ1-6; 10 bases align to TRBD1. This CDR3 has 16 amino acids. Trimming at V came to 4 bases and at J to 9 bases, leaving 9 bases not matched to a gene. Per the germline V gene, CDR1 is KGHSH and CDR2 is LQKENI. The CDR3 nucleotides are TGTGCCAGCTCACGAAGACCGGGACAGGGGAGTTCACCCCTCCACTTT. Translation gives CASSRRPGQGSSPLHF.

This clonotype was picked up a small number of times. The V call is TRBV5-5, the J call TRBJ1-1, with D maybe TRBD1 (5 bases). From germline, CDR1 is SGHKS and CDR2 YYEKEE (reference sequence). CDR3 length: 13 amino acids. V was shortened by 0 bases and J by 8 bases, with 11 bases between the two germline ends. In nucleotides, the CDR3 is TGTGCCAGCAGCTTGGGGGGGGTGTCGGAAGCTTTCTTT. As protein: CASSLGGVSEAFF.

This clonotype was observed at least ten times. The genes are TRBV7-8 and TRBJ2-3; D is unresolved. Per the germline V gene, CDR1 is SGHVS and CDR2 is FQNEAQ. This CDR3 has 12 residues. V lost 5 bases to trimming and J lost 2 bases, with 5 bases between them. The CDR3 nucleotides are TGTGCCAGCAGCCCGTACACAGATACGCAGTATTTT. This codes for CASSPYTDTQYF.

There are many counts of this clonotype. The chain has TRBV5-1 and TRBJ2-7; the D is unclear. V was shortened by 2 bases and J by 0 bases, with 12 bases between the two germline ends. CDR3 size: 15 residues. The germline gives CDR1 SGHRS, CDR2 YFSETQ. In DNA, the CDR3 is TGCGCCAGCAGCTTTCGGTTGGAGAGCTCCTACGAGCAGTACTTC. Protein: CASSFRLESSYEQYF.

This clonotype was observed at least ten times. The rearrangement uses TRBV11-2 and TRBJ2-7; 7 bases fit TRBD1. There are 15 residues in the CDR3. Germline V gives CDR1 SGHAT, CDR2 FQNNGV. J was trimmed by 3 bases and V by 1 base; bases with no gene match: 6. DNA of the CDR3: TGTGCCAGCAGCTTAGGCCGGGACAGCTACTACGAGCAGTACTTC. Protein sequence: CASSLGRDSYYEQYF.

This clonotype turned up a few times. The chain combines TRBV15 with TRBJ2-7, with D possibly being TRBD1 (6 bases). The V end lost 0 bases, the J end lost 3 bases, and 9 bases lay between the germline ends. This CDR3 is built from 14 residues. Germline CDR1 is LNHNV and CDR2 is YYDKDF (reference sequence). As DNA, the CDR3 is TGTGCCACCAGCAGAGATAGGGGGAACTACGAGCAGTACTTC. It codes for CATSRDRGNYEQYF.

In its sample, this clonotype was seen many times. V is TRBV19 and J is TRBJ2-7; possibly TRBD2 for D (5 bases). The V end lost 3 bases, the J end lost 4 bases, and 13 bases lay between the germline ends. This CDR3 region has 14 residues. The germline V gene encodes CDR1 LNHDA and CDR2 SQIVND (reference sequence). For the CDR3, the DNA is TGTGCCAGTAGTATCCGGGATTCTCCTTACGAGCAGTACTTC. Its protein is CASSIRDSPYEQYF.

This clonotype showed up many times. V and J are TRBV29-1 and TRBJ1-4; TRBD1 aligns across 9 bases. With V trimmed by 3 bases and J by 8 bases, 4 bases remained unmatched. The CDR3 sequence is 13 residues long. Germline V lookup: CDR1 SQVTM, CDR2 ANQGSEA. The CDR3 loop reads CSVEGQGGEKLFF. CDR3 DNA sequence: TGCAGCGTTGAGGGACAGGGAGGCGAAAAACTGTTTTTT.

In this sample, this clonotype turned up a few times. The chain uses TRBV10-3 and TRBJ2-1, with D uncertain. The V end was cut by 2 bases, the J end by 7 bases, with 12 bases between. CDR1 is ENHRY and CDR2 is SYGVKD in the germline V gene. The CDR3 is 14 residues long. The CDR3 spells CAISEDEDPNEQFF. The CDR3 DNA reads TGTGCCATCAGTGAGGACGAGGACCCTAATGAGCAGTTCTTC.

This clonotype was counted at least ten times. The chain employs TRBV9 and TRBJ2-5; D gene uncertain. This CDR3 spans 14 amino acids. Germline CDR1 and CDR2: SGDLS and YYNGEE. The V and J ends lost 0 bases and 4 bases respectively, with 10 bases between them. The chain's CDR3 is CASSVGPTRETQYF. CDR3 DNA sequence: TGTGCCAGCAGCGTAGGTCCCACACGAGAGACCCAGTACTTC.

This clonotype was detected only once. A read error is possible here, since a much larger clone lies one base away. The chain combines TRBV20-1 with TRBJ2-5; TRBD2 agrees at 14 bases. CDR1 and CDR2 from the germline V gene are DFQATT and SNEGSKA (reference sequence). V shed 5 bases, J shed 4 bases, and the junction held 9 bases outside the gene matches. The CDR3 is 16 amino acids. The CDR3 DNA reads TGCAGTGCTGGACCGGGACTAGCGGGAGTGCGAGAGACCCAGTACTTC. It is translated as CSAGPGLAGVRETQYF.

The chain has TRBV20-1 and TRBJ2-1, with 9 positions matching TRBD2. CDR1 is DFQATT, CDR2 SNEGSKA, per germline (reference sequence). J was trimmed by 2 bases and V by 4 bases; bases with no gene match: 6. CDR3 length equals 15 residues. This chain's CDR3 is CSATPRGGAYNEQFF. Written as DNA, the CDR3 is TGCAGTGCTACCCCCCGCGGGGGGGCCTACAATGAGCAGTTCTTC.

This sequence joins TRBV5-4 and TRBJ2-5, with TRBD1 matching over 7 bases. The CDR3 runs to 13 residues. Germline assignment: CDR1 SGHNT and CDR2 YYREEE (reference sequence). Losses at the gene ends were 5 bases for V and 5 bases for J; bases not matched to a gene: 6. The CDR3 loop is CASSKMTGETQYF. The DNA for the CDR3 is TGTGCCAGCAGTAAAATGACAGGGGAGACCCAGTACTTC.